The entry below describes one TCR beta chain. This sample is drawn from a study of blood T cell repertoires in COVID-19. As for the study in general: PBMCs, B-cell-depleted T cells, or T cells were the source of the cDNA or gDNA that made up the material.

Original methodology: The authors estimated nucleated cell counts from reference gene primer amplification. Profiled with immunoSEQ multiplex PCR; TCRdb holds only in-frame clones, not every one. D and trimming come from the DNA, and the V and J calls and clone size come from that table. This table holds 60,000 or so clones, 87% found once. Sequencing input: peripheral blood. This TCR derives from a man aged 55 to 69 with active or convalescent COVID-19.

The CDR3 sequence: CASSIDREYASEQFF. CDR3 nucleotide sequence: TGTGCCAGTAGTATCGACAGGGAATACGCTAGTGAGCAGTTCTTC. The chain combines TRBV19 with TRBJ2-1; 7 bases agree with TRBD1. The CDR3 is 15 amino acids. Germline CDR1 LNHDA, CDR2 SQIVND (reference sequence). Germline trimming cut 3 bases from V and 9 bases from J; bases unmatched to any gene: 11.